This TCR beta chain was documented in a study of blood T cell repertoires in COVID-19. Sequenced by immunoSEQ multiplex PCR; TCRdb stores in-frame clones only, minus some. In the table there are more than 150,000 clones, around 79% of which are singletons. Germline loops: CDR1 MDHEN, CDR2 SYDVKM. V was clipped by 7 bases and J by 9 bases; unmatched bases: 13. The CDR3 extends over 15 amino acids. Sequenced input: PBMCs or T cells enriched from blood (not recorded which). The TCR comes from a man between 50 and 59 years old who had recovered from COVID-19. The V gene is TRBV28, the J gene TRBJ2-5; 11 positions match TRBD1. CDR3 in DNA: TGTGCCAGCACTCAAACCCGGGACAGGGGGTTTGCCCAGTACTTC. It yields the protein CASTQTRDRGFAQYF.